This is a list of T cell receptor beta chains from one sample in a study of Ad26.COV2.S vaccination and SARS-CoV-2 variants. The data were produced by immunoSEQ multiplex PCR, yet TCRdb's version contains in-frame clones alone and is incomplete. The table lists roughly 300,000 clones, around 89% of them singletons. The specimen was peripheral blood, collected in a trial of Ad26.COV2.S vaccine versus placebo. The receptors shown here come from a person aged 18-65 years who received the Ad26.COV2.S COVID-19 vaccine or a placebo. CDR3s include the opening cysteine and the closing phenylalanine or tryptophan. Each record gives: clone size, J gene, V gene, D gene, CDR3 length, CDR3 protein, CDR3 DNA. A D gene is named only where the DNA matches it firmly. A row's size may be missing; if present it is once, few, many or a size class.

NA | TRBJ2-1 | TRBV29-1 | TRBD1 | 17 | CSVEDPGTGSSYNEQFF | TGCAGCGTTGAAGACCCTGGGACAGGGAGCTCCTACAATGAGCAGTTCTTC
NA | TRBJ1-1 | TRBV30 | NA | 11 | CAWVKEKEAFF | TGTGCCTGGGTGAAGGAAAAGGAGGCTTTCTTT
once | TRBJ2-7 | TRBV6-2/TRBV6-3 | TRBD2 | 13 | CASSPTSRSEQYF | TGTGCCAGCAGCCCGACTAGCCGAAGCGAGCAGTACTTC
NA | TRBJ1-5 | TRBV6-5 | TRBD1 | 15 | CATLRQGYSNQPQHF | TGTGCCACCCTCCGACAGGGGTATAGCAATCAGCCCCAGCATTTT
NA | TRBJ1-6 | TRBV3-1/TRBV3-2 | NA | 16 | CASSPDGGWDNSPLHF | TGTGCCAGCAGCCCCGACGGGGGTTGGGATAATTCACCCCTCCACTTT
NA | TRBJ2-7 | TRBV5-6 | TRBD1 | 13 | CASSLDRGYEQYF | TGTGCCAGCAGCTTAGACAGGGGATACGAGCAGTACTTC
NA | TRBJ2-1 | TRBV2 | TRBD2 | 14 | CASRVTSGYNEQFF | TGTGCCAGCAGGGTGACTAGCGGTTACAATGAGCAGTTCTTC
NA | TRBJ2-3 | TRBV19 | NA | 18 | CASIGIVNFYRDTDTQYF | TGTGCCAGTATAGGGATTGTCAACTTTTATAGGGACACAGATACGCAGTATTTT
NA | TRBJ1-1 | TRBV28 | NA | 12 | CASWTWNTEAFF | TGTGCCAGCTGGACCTGGAACACTGAAGCTTTCTTT
NA | TRBJ2-5 | TRBV5-8 | NA | 14 | CASSFWAGQETQYF | TGTGCCAGCAGCTTTTGGGCAGGGCAAGAGACCCAGTACTTC
once | TRBJ1-4 | TRBV24-1 | TRBD1 | 17 | CATSAPVRGGVEEKLFF | TGTGCCACCAGTGCTCCAGTTAGAGGGGGCGTGGAGGAAAAACTGTTTTTT
NA | TRBJ2-1 | TRBV28 | TRBD2 | 15 | CASSLGLAGRIEQFF | TGTGCCAGCAGTTTAGGGCTAGCGGGAAGGATTGAGCAGTTCTTC